This T cell receptor (beta chain) was obtained from a study of early T cells in non-severe SARS-CoV-2 infection. The CDR3 has 15 residues. Per germline, CDR1 MNHNS and CDR2 SASEGT. Trimming stripped 6 bases from V and 1 base from J, with 14 bases between. TCRdb re-called the 5' RACE reads through MiXCR, storing one row per CDR3 protein. This table has more than 90,000 distinct CDR3 sequences, 13% appearing once. This clonotype was picked up a small number of times. The sequence was obtained from an adult who was a healthcare worker with PCR-confirmed SARS-CoV-2 infection or an uninfected control (not recorded which). The sample consisted of whole blood. The chain uses TRBV6-1 and TRBJ2-3, with D possibly matching TRBD2 (5 bases). The CDR3: CASREREGRTDTQYF. CDR3 DNA: TGTGCCAGCAGGGAGAGGGAAGGGCGCACAGATACGCAGTATTTT.